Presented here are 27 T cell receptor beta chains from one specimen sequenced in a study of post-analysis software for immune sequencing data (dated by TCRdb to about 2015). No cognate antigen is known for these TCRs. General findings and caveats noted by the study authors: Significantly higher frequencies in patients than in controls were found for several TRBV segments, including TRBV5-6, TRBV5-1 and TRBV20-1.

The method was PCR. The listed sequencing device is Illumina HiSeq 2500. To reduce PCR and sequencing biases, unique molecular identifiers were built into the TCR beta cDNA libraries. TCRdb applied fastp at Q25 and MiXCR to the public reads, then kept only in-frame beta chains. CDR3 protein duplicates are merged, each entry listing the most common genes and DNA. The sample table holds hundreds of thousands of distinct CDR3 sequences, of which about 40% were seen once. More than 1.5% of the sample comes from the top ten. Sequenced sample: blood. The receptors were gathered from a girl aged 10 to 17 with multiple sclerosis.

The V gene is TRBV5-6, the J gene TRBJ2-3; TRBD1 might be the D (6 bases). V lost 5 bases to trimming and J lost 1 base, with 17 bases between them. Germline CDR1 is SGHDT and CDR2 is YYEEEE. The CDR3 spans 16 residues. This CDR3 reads CASSQNWGLGTDTQYF. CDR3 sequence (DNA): TGTGCCAGCAGTCAAAACTGGGGGCTTGGCACAGATACGCAGTATTTT.

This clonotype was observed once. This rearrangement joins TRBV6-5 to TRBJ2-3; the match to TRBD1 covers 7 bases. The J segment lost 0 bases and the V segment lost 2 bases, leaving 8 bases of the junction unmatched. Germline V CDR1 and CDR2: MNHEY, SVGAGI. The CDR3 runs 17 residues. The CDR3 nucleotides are TGTGCCAGCAGTTACGGCTGGAGACAGGGTAGCACAGATACGCAGTATTTT. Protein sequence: CASSYGWRQGSTDTQYF.

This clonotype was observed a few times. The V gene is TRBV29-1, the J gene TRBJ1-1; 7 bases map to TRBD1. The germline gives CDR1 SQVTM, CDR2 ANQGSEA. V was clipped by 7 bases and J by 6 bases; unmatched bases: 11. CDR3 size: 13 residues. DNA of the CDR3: TGCAGCGCCGGGGACAGTTTTCCGCCTGAAGCTTTCTTT. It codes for CSAGDSFPPEAFF. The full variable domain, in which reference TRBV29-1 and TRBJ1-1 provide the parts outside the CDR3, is SAVISQKPSRDICQRGTSLTIQCQVDSQVTMMFWYRQQPGQSLTLIATANQGSEATYESGFVIDKFPISRPNLTFSTLTVSNMSPEDSSIYLCSAGDSFPPEAFFGQGTRLTVV.

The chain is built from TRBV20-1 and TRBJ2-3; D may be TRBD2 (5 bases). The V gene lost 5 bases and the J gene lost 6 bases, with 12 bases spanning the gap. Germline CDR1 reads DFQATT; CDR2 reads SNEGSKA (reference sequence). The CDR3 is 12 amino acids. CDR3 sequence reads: CSARTLLDTQYF. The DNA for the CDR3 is TGCAGTGCTCGGACTCTCCTGGATACGCAGTATTTT.

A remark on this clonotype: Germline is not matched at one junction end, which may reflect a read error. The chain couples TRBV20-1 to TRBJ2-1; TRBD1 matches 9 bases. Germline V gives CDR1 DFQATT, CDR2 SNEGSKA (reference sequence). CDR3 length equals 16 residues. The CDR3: CSANTHRGRSYNGQFF. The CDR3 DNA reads TGCAGTGCTAATACGCACAGGGGGCGCTCCTACAATGGGCAGTTCTTC.

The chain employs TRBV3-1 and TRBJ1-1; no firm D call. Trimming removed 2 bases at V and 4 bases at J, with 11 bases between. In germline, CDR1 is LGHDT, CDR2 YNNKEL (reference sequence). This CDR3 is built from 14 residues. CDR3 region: CASSQNEVATEAFF. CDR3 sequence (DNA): TGTGCCAGCAGCCAAAATGAGGTCGCCACTGAAGCTTTCTTT.

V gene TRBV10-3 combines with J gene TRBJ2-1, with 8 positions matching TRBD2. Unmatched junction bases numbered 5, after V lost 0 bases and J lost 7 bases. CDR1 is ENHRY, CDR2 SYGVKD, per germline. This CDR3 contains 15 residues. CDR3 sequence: CAISESSGVMNEQFF. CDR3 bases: TGTGCCATCAGTGAGTCTAGCGGGGTTATGAATGAGCAGTTCTTC.

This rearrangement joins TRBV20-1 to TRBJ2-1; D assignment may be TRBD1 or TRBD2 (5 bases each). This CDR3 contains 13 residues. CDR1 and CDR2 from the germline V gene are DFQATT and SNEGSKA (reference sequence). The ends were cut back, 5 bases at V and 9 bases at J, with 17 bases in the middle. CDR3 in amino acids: CSAGGRVVSEQFF. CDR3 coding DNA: TGCAGTGCTGGGGGTCGGGTGGTATCTGAGCAGTTCTTC.

CDR3 sequence reads: CASSLVQAGGSYEQYF. The DNA for the CDR3 is TGCGCCAGCAGCTTGGTTCAGGCGGGGGGATCCTACGAGCAGTACTTC. The chain is built from TRBV5-1 and TRBJ2-7, with TRBD2 matching over 8 bases. Germline CDR1 reads SGHRS; CDR2 reads YFSETQ. This CDR3 region has 16 residues. V shed 0 bases, J shed 1 base, and the junction held 6 bases outside the gene matches. Full variable domain (outside the CDR3, taken from reference TRBV5-1 and TRBJ2-7): KAGVTQTPRYLIKTRGQQVTLSCSPISGHRSVSWYQQTPGQGLQFLFEYFSETQRNKGNFPGRFSGRQFSNSRSEMNVSTLELGDSALYLCASSLVQAGGSYEQYFGPGTRLTVT.

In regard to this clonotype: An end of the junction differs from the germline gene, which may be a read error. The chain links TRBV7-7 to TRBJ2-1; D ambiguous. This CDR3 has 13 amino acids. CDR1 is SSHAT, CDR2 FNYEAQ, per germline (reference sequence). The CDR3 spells CASSLARSDEQFF. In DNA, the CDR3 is TGTGCTAGCAGCTTAGCCAGAAGCGATGAGCAGTTCTTC.

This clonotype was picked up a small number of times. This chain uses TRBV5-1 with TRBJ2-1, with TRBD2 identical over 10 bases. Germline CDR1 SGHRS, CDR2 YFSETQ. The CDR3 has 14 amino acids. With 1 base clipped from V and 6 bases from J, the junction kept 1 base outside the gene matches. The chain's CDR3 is CASSLTSGINEQFF. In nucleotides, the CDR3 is TGCGCCAGCAGCTTGACTAGCGGGATCAATGAGCAGTTCTTC. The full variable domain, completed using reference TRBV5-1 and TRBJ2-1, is KAGVTQTPRYLIKTRGQQVTLSCSPISGHRSVSWYQQTPGQGLQFLFEYFSETQRNKGNFPGRFSGRQFSNSRSEMNVSTLELGDSALYLCASSLTSGINEQFFGPGTRLTVL.

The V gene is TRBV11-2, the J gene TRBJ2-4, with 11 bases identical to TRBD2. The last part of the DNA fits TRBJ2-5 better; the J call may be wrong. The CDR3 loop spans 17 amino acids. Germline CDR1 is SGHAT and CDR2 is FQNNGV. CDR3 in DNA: TGTGCCAGCAGCTTACTTATAGCGGGAGGGGGGGTAGGGACCCAGTACTTC. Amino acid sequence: CASSLLIAGGGVGTQYF.

The CDR3 DNA sequence: TGCGCCAGCGGCCCTAGCGGGAGGCAGGCAGATACGCAGTATTTT. Encoded protein: CASGPSGRQADTQYF. J is TRBJ2-3 and V is TRBV10-2; TRBD2 agrees at 11 bases. Germline trimming cut 8 bases from V and 4 bases from J; bases unmatched to any gene: 8. There are 15 residues in the CDR3. Looked up from germline, CDR1 is WSHSY and CDR2 is SAAADI.

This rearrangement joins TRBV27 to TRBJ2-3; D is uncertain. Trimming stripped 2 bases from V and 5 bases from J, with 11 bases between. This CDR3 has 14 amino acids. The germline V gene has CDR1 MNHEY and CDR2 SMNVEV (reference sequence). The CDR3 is CASSLERRGDTQYF. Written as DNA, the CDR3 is TGTGCCAGCAGTTTAGAACGGCGTGGAGATACGCAGTATTTT.

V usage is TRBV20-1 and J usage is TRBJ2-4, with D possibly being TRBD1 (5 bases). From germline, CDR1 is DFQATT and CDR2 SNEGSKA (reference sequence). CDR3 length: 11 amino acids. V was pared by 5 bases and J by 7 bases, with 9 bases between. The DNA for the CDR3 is TGCAGTGCTCTGACAGCGAACATTCAGTACTTC. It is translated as CSALTANIQYF.

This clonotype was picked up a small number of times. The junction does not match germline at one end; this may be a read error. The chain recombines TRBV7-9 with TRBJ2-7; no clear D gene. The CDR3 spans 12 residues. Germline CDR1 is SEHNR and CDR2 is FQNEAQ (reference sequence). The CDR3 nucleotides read TGTGCCAGCAGCTCCTCCCCCTACGGGCAGTACTTC. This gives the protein CASSSSPYGQYF.

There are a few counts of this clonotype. The CDR3 DNA reads TGTGCCAGCAGTATGGGACATTGGGCTTTTTATGGCTACACCTTC. It translates to CASSMGHWAFYGYTF. This chain links TRBV6-4 with TRBJ1-2; TRBD1 is a possible D gene (6 bases). The V gene lost 5 bases and the J gene lost 5 bases, with 18 bases spanning the gap. The CDR3 extends over 15 amino acids. Germline CDR1 is MRHNA and CDR2 is SNTAGT.

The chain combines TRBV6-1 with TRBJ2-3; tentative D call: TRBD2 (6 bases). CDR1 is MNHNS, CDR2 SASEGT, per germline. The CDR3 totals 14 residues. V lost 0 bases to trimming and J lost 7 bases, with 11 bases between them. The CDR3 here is CASSEAGGRHTQYF. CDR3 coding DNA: TGTGCCAGCAGTGAAGCCGGGGGTAGACATACGCAGTATTTT.

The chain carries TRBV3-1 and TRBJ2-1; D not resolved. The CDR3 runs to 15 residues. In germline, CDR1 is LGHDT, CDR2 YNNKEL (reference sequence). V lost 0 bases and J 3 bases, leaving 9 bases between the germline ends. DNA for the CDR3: TGTGCCAGCAGCCAAGAAGGGCAGTTCTACAATGAGCAGTTCTTC. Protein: CASSQEGQFYNEQFF.

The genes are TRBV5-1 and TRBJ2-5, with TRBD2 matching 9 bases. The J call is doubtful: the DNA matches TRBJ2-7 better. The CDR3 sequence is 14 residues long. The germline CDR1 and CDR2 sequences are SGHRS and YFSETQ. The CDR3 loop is CASSLKGLAGEQYF. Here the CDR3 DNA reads TGCGCCAGCAGCTTGAAGGGACTAGCCGGCGAGCAGTACTTC.

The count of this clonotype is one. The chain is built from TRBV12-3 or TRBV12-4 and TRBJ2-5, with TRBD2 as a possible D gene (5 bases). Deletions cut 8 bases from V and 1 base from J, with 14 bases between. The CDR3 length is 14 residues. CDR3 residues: CASAGEFLQETQYF. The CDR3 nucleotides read TGTGCCAGCGCCGGGGAGTTCCTCCAAGAGACCCAGTACTTC.

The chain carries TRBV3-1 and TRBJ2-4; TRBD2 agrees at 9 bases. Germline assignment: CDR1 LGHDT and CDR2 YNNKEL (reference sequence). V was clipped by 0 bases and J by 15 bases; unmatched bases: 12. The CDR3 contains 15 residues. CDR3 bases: TGTGCCAGCAGCCAAGATCTGGTAGCGGGAGTGTCTCGGTACTTC. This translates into CASSQDLVAGVSRYF.

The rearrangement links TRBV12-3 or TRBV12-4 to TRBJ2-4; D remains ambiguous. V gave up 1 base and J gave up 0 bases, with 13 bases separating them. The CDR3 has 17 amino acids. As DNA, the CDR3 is TGTGCCAGCAGTTTAGGCGAGCTTTACGTAGCCAAAAACATTCAGTACTTC. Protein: CASSLGELYVAKNIQYF.

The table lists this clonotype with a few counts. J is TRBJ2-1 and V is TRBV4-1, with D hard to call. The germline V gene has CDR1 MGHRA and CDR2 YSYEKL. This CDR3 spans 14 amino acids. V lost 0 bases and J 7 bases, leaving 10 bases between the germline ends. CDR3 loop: CASSQDSGQNEQFF. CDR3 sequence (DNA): TGCGCCAGCAGCCAAGATTCGGGTCAAAATGAGCAGTTCTTC.

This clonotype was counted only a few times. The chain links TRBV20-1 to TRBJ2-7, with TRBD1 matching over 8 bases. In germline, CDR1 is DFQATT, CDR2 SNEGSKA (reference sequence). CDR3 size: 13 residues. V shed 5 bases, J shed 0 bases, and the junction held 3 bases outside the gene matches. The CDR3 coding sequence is TGCAGTGCTGCAGGGGGCTTCTCCTACGAGCAGTACTTC. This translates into CSAAGGFSYEQYF.

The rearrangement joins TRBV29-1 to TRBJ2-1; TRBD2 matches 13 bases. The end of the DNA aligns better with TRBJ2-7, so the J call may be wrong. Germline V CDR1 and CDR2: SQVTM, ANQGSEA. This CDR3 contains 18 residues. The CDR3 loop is CSVVRTSGRGLLGYEQYF. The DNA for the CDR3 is TGCAGCGTTGTGAGGACTAGCGGGAGAGGACTCCTGGGTTACGAGCAGTACTTC.

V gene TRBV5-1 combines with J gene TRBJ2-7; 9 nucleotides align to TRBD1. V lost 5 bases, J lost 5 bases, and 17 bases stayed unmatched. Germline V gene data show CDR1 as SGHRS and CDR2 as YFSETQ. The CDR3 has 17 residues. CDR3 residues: CASSSHTATGGNNEQYF. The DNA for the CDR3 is TGCGCCAGCAGTTCCCATACCGCGACAGGGGGGAATAACGAGCAGTACTTC.